Listed below are T cell receptor beta chains from one sample, sequenced in a study of CD8 T cells in Susac syndrome. A single record per CDR3 protein comes from TCRdb applying MiXCR to the immunoSEQ multiplex PCR reads. Found here are around 150,000 distinct CDR3 sequences, over 90% of them singletons; the top ten hold more than 0.14%. The specimen was CD4+ T cells from PBMCs. Every receptor here comes from a human donor with Susac syndrome. Both conserved end residues are part of each CDR3. The D gene is left open where the match is weak. Clone size appears in some rows only: once, few, many, or a class for an expanded clone.

TRBV6-1	.	TRBJ2-1	.	CASSEDRNNEQFF	TGTGCCAGCAGTGAAGACCGAAACAATGAGCAGTTCTTC
TRBV20-1	.	TRBJ2-3	.	CSASFWNTQYF	TGCAGTGCTAGTTTTTGGAATACGCAGTATTTT
TRBV6-6	.	TRBJ2-1	TRBD1	CASSFPPGQVYNEQFF	TGTGCCAGCAGTTTCCCCCCGGGACAGGTCTACAATGAGCAGTTCTTC
TRBV27	.	TRBJ1-1	.	CASSRSSWNTEAFF	TGTGCCAGCAGTAGATCCTCCTGGAACACTGAAGCTTTCTTT
TRBV23-1	once	TRBJ2-2	.	CASSQSVPSDGELFF	TGCGCCAGCAGTCAATCCGTTCCCTCGGACGGAGAGCTGTTTTTT
TRBV15	.	TRBJ2-6	TRBD1	CATSRGPGQGFSGANVLTF	TGTGCCACCAGCAGGGGTCCCGGACAGGGTTTCTCTGGGGCCAACGTCCTGACTTTC
TRBV4-3	.	TRBJ1-1	.	CASSQLGRNTEAFF	TGCGCCAGCAGCCAGTTGGGTAGGAACACTGAAGCTTTCTTT
TRBV3-1	.	TRBJ2-1	.	CASSQVADSYNEQFF	TGTGCCAGCAGCCAGGTAGCTGACTCCTACAATGAGCAGTTCTTC
TRBV7-2	.	TRBJ2-5	.	CASSLGGLSETQYF	TGTGCCAGCAGCTTAGGAGGTCTTTCGGAGACCCAGTACTTC
TRBV20-1	.	TRBJ2-7	.	CSARVPGNYEQYF	TGCAGTGCTAGAGTCCCAGGGAACTACGAGCAGTACTTC
TRBV3-1	once	TRBJ2-5	TRBD2	CASSPGLEGRTQYF	TGTGCCAGCAGCCCGGGACTAGAGGGAAGGACCCAGTACTTC
TRBV20-1	.	TRBJ1-1	.	CSARQQGFVNTEAFF	TGCAGTGCTCGGCAACAGGGATTCGTGAACACTGAAGCTTTCTTT
TRBV20-1	.	TRBJ2-2	.	CSARSRDGELFF	TGCAGTGCTAGATCTAGAGACGGGGAGCTGTTTTTT
TRBV3-1	.	TRBJ1-2	TRBD1	CASSRTGDRGYGYTF	TGTGCCAGCAGTCGCACGGGGGACAGGGGCTATGGCTACACCTTC
TRBV20-1	once	TRBJ1-4	TRBD1	CSAAGTAKGGEKLFF	TGCAGTGCCGCCGGGACAGCCAAGGGAGGTGAAAAACTGTTTTTT